This T cell receptor (beta chain) derives from a study of T cells in tuberculosis. General study results and limits: Active tuberculosis alpha repertoires lay closer to GMM-specific TCRs than controls'.

Clones were read by immunoSEQ multiplex PCR, and TCRdb kept only the in-frame ones, dropping some. Of about 29,000 clones listed, more than 85% are singletons. The length of the CDR3 is 14 residues. Germline CDR1 and CDR2: SEHNR and FQNEAQ (reference sequence). Trimming pared 2 bases from V and 8 bases from J, leaving 13 bases between. As for this clone: Its target is unknown.

Adolescents were screened for latent TB by skin test and IGRA. On average about 100,000 T cells per donor were immunosequenced. The sample consisted of PBMCs. V is TRBV7-9 and J is TRBJ2-1; a possible D gene is TRBD1 (5 bases). The source is a donor aged 10 to 29 with latent tuberculosis or without tuberculosis infection. This CDR3 is CASSLPLKGYEQFF. CDR3 nucleotide sequence: TGTGCCAGCAGCTTACCTCTCAAGGGGTATGAGCAGTTCTTC.